Shown below are 16 T cell receptor beta chains from a single sample sequenced in a study of T cells after yellow fever vaccination. MiXCR was run by TCRdb on the 5' RACE reads, yielding one entry per CDR3 protein. The sample lists approximately 30,000 distinct CDR3 sequences, around 4.3% occurring once. The sequencing used CD8+ T cells sorted from PBMCs, collected 5 days after the yellow fever booster vaccination. These TCRs come from a man aged 30 to 45 who received the YFV17D yellow fever vaccine.

In this sample, this clonotype turned up many times. The chain carries TRBV3-1 and TRBJ2-1, with D possibly TRBD1 on 7 matching bases. From germline, CDR1 is LGHDT and CDR2 YNNKEL (reference sequence). This CDR3 spans 15 amino acids. V was clipped by 8 bases and J by 6 bases, with 20 bases between them. DNA of the CDR3: TGTGCCAGCGACCGGGAATGTCAGGGGGGCAATGAGCAGTTCTTC. Protein product: CASDRECQGGNEQFF.

This clonotype was counted at least ten times. This chain uses TRBV27 with TRBJ2-3; perhaps TRBD1 as D (5 bases). The ends were cut back, 6 bases at V and 3 bases at J, with 13 bases in the middle. Germline CDR1 reads MNHEY; CDR2 reads SMNVEV (reference sequence). This CDR3 contains 14 residues. CDR3 nucleotide sequence: TGTGCCAGCAGCATCATGGGGCCAACAGATACGCAGTATTTT. This codes for CASSIMGPTDTQYF.

This clonotype was counted ten times or more. The CDR3 DNA reads TGTGCCAGCAGCCACGGACAGGGAAACGAGCAGTACTTC. The encoded protein is CASSHGQGNEQYF. The J gene is TRBJ2-7, the V gene TRBV7-9, with 8 bases matching TRBD1. This CDR3 is 13 amino acids long. Germline values: CDR1 SEHNR, CDR2 FQNEAQ (reference sequence). J gave up 5 bases and V 5 bases, and 5 bases lay outside the gene matches. Drawing the rest from reference TRBV7-9 and TRBJ2-7, the complete variable domain is DTGVSQNPRHKITKRGQNVTFRCDPISEHNRLYWYRQTLGQGPEFLTYFQNEAQLEKSRLLSDRFSAERPKGSFSTLEIQRTEQGDSAMYLCASSHGQGNEQYFGPGTRLTVT.

This clonotype was observed many times. V and J are TRBV11-2 and TRBJ2-1; perhaps TRBD2 as D (5 bases). Germline loops: CDR1 SGHAT, CDR2 FQNNGV. The CDR3 spans 15 residues. Trimming took 5 bases from V and 8 from J, leaving 19 bases between them. CDR3: CASSPRGALDYEQFF. As DNA, the CDR3 is TGTGCCAGCAGCCCCCGGGGTGCCCTGGACTATGAGCAGTTCTTC. Based on the CDR3 plus reference TRBV11-2 and TRBJ2-1, the full variable domain is EAGVAQSPRYKIIEKRQSVAFWCNPISGHATLYWYQQILGQGPKLLIQFQNNGVVDDSQLPKDRFSAERLKGVDSTLKIQPAKLEDSAVYLCASSPRGALDYEQFFGPGTRLTVL.

This clonotype appeared many times. V and J are TRBV12-3 or TRBV12-4 and TRBJ2-7; D gene ambiguous. The CDR3 is 15 amino acids. V lost 6 bases, J lost 0 bases, and 15 bases lay in between. As DNA, the CDR3 is TGTGCCAGCAGCTCCATTGGGGAAAGCTCCTACGAGCAGTACTTC. Its protein product is CASSSIGESSYEQYF.

This clonotype was detected many times. The J gene is TRBJ1-3, the V gene TRBV19; D is uncertain. Trimming shortened V by 2 bases and J by 2 bases, and 16 bases separated the two germline ends. The CDR3 has 17 residues. The germline gives CDR1 LNHDA, CDR2 SQIVND (reference sequence). Written as DNA, the CDR3 is TGTGCCAGTAGTATACGCGACTTCGTGGGCCCTGGAAACACCATATATTTT. Its protein is CASSIRDFVGPGNTIYF. Full variable domain (missing parts from reference TRBV19 and TRBJ1-3): DGGITQSPKYLFRKEGQNVTLSCEQNLNHDAMYWYRQDPGQGLRLIYYSQIVNDFQKGDIAEGYSVSREKKESFPLTVTSAQKNPTAFYLCASSIRDFVGPGNTIYFGEGSWLTVV.

There are many counts of this clonotype. CDR3 nucleotide sequence: TGTGCCACCAGCGGGACAGGCAGCACAGATACGCAGTATTTT. Translated, it gives CATSGTGSTDTQYF. The chain is built from TRBV15 and TRBJ2-3; 8 bases are a match to TRBD1. The CDR3 sequence is 14 residues long. V lost 5 bases, J lost 0 bases, and 1 base stayed unmatched. Germline-derived CDR1 and CDR2 are LNHNV and YYDKDF (reference sequence).

This clonotype was detected ten times or more. The rearrangement links TRBV20-1 to TRBJ2-3, with a possible D match to TRBD1 (5 bases). The germline V gene has CDR1 DFQATT and CDR2 SNEGSKA (reference sequence). Trimming removed 4 bases at V and 5 bases at J, with 13 bases between. The CDR3 spans 13 residues. CDR3: CSAMGKGRDTQYF. Here the CDR3 DNA reads TGCAGTGCTATGGGGAAGGGGCGAGATACGCAGTATTTT.

This clonotype has at least ten counts. The chain employs TRBV12-3 or TRBV12-4 and TRBJ2-1; D ambiguous. Trimming took 6 bases from V and 10 from J, leaving 16 bases between them. The CDR3 is 13 residues long. This chain's CDR3 is CASSSIWEGEQFF. The CDR3 coding sequence is TGTGCCAGCAGCTCCATATGGGAAGGGGAGCAGTTCTTC.

This clonotype showed up many times. The chain uses TRBV28 and TRBJ2-7; TRBD1 matches 9 bases. CDR1 MDHEN and CDR2 SYDVKM come from the germline V gene. J lost 7 bases, V lost 4 bases, and 11 bases had no gene match. The CDR3 has 15 amino acids. The CDR3 protein is CASSSPTGGIGEQYF. Here the CDR3 DNA reads TGTGCCAGCAGTTCGCCGACAGGGGGTATTGGGGAGCAGTACTTC.

This clonotype was observed many times. The chain joins TRBV3-1 to TRBJ2-7; D call uncertain. From germline, CDR1 is LGHDT and CDR2 YNNKEL (reference sequence). Trimming stripped 4 bases from V and 2 bases from J, with 15 bases between. There are 15 residues in the CDR3. The CDR3 spells CASSPMNTSPYEQYF. CDR3 coding DNA: TGTGCCAGCAGCCCGATGAACACCTCTCCCTACGAGCAGTACTTC.

This clonotype was picked up many times. V usage is TRBV10-3 and J usage is TRBJ1-2; D is unresolved. Trimming shortened V by 7 bases and J by 3 bases, and 9 bases separated the two germline ends. Germline CDR1 ENHRY, CDR2 SYGVKD. The CDR3 is 12 residues long. CDR3 bases: TGTGCCATCACGAATTTTTACTATGGCTACACCTTC. Translated, it gives CAITNFYYGYTF.

This clonotype was seen ten or more times. The V gene is TRBV27, the J gene TRBJ2-4; D may be TRBD2 (6 bases). The CDR3 runs to 14 residues. Germline V gene data show CDR1 as MNHEY and CDR2 as SMNVEV (reference sequence). The V gene lost 6 bases and the J gene lost 3 bases, with 12 bases spanning the gap. The CDR3 DNA reads as TGTGCCAGCAGGAGAGGGACTGTCAAAAACATTCAGTACTTC. It codes for CASRRGTVKNIQYF.

This clonotype appeared many times. One junction end disagrees with the germline gene, perhaps due to a read error. The rearrangement links TRBV4-3 to TRBJ1-1; D unresolved. Germline CDR1 reads LGHNA; CDR2 reads YSLEER. The CDR3 sequence is 14 residues long. The CDR3 DNA sequence: TGCGCCAGCAGCCAGACGACGGCGAACACGGAAGCTTTCTTT. Amino acid sequence: CASSQTTANTEAFF.

This clonotype was picked up many times. The chain recombines TRBV5-1 with TRBJ2-3; 7 nucleotides line up with TRBD2. V shed 5 bases and J 1 base; nucleotides not matched to a gene: 7. Germline values: CDR1 SGHRS, CDR2 YFSETQ. The CDR3 loop spans 15 amino acids. CDR3 nucleotides: TGCGCCAGCAGTCGACGGGAGGAAGGCACAGATACGCAGTATTTT. This sequence encodes CASSRREEGTDTQYF. The complete variable domain, with remaining parts taken from reference TRBV5-1 and TRBJ2-3, reads KAGVTQTPRYLIKTRGQQVTLSCSPISGHRSVSWYQQTPGQGLQFLFEYFSETQRNKGNFPGRFSGRQFSNSRSEMNVSTLELGDSALYLCASSRREEGTDTQYFGPGTRLTVL.

In its sample, this clonotype was seen many times. The chain combines TRBV7-6 with TRBJ2-7; D perhaps matches TRBD1 (5 bases). V lost 3 bases, J lost 3 bases, and 12 bases lay in between. Germline values: CDR1 SGHVS, CDR2 FNYEAQ. The length of the CDR3 is 14 residues. The chain's CDR3 is CASSLDKAFYEQYF. DNA of the CDR3: TGTGCCAGCAGCTTGGACAAGGCCTTCTACGAGCAGTACTTC.